These 18 T cell receptor beta chains were sequenced from one sample in a study of OX40 agonist ivuxolimab in advanced cancers. Sequencing was performed with immunoSEQ multiplex PCR; in TCRdb, only in-frame clones are kept and a portion is missing. The table lists approximately 34,000 clones, roughly 79% of them singletons. The sample here was CD4+ or CD8+ T cells sorted from blood, taken in a trial of the OX40 agonist ivuxolimab. The receptors derive from an adult with an advanced solid tumor such as melanoma, head and neck, liver or kidney cancer.

The gene calls are TRBV28 and TRBJ1-2; 8 bases are a match to TRBD1. Germline V gene data show CDR1 as MDHEN and CDR2 as SYDVKM. CDR3 length equals 13 residues. The trim removed 6 bases at V and 8 bases at J, leaving 8 bases unmatched. CDR3 loop: CASSLQGVSGYTF. CDR3 coding DNA: TGTGCCAGCAGCCTACAGGGGGTGAGCGGCTACACCTTC.

This chain uses TRBV19 with TRBJ1-3; D is uncertain. V shed 6 bases and J shed 0 bases, with 12 bases lying between them. Germline V gene sequence: CDR1 LNHDA, CDR2 SQIVND (reference sequence). The CDR3 consists of 15 residues. The CDR3 here is CASRRSGSSGNTIYF. The CDR3 DNA sequence: TGTGCCAGTAGGAGATCCGGGAGCTCTGGAAACACCATATATTTT.

This chain links TRBV6-6 with TRBJ1-4; D call uncertain. Trimming stripped 0 bases from V and 8 bases from J, with 4 bases between. The CDR3 is 12 residues long. CDR1 is MNHNY, CDR2 SVGAGI, per germline (reference sequence). As DNA, the CDR3 is TGTGCCAGCAGTTACTCCGAGGAAAAACTGTTTTTT. It translates to CASSYSEEKLFF.

V and J are TRBV5-1 and TRBJ1-2, with a weak D call TRBD1 (6 bases). The CDR3 is made up of 14 amino acids. Trimming took off 0 bases at V and 4 bases at J, with 10 bases between the two ends. Germline CDR1 and CDR2: SGHRS and YFSETQ. CDR3 coding DNA: TGCGCCAGCAGCTTGGGTCAGGGGCCCTATGGCTACACCTTC. Protein sequence: CASSLGQGPYGYTF.

The V and J genes are TRBV4-3 and TRBJ1-1; possible D gene TRBD1, 6 bases. Germline values: CDR1 LGHNA, CDR2 YSLEER. V lost 7 bases and J 0 bases, leaving 15 bases between the germline ends. The CDR3 length is 15 residues. DNA for the CDR3: TGCGCCAGCACCACACAGACAGGCCTGAACACTGAAGCTTTCTTT. Amino acid sequence: CASTTQTGLNTEAFF.

The rearrangement links TRBV7-9 to TRBJ2-2; 10 bases fit TRBD2. V lost 1 base to trimming and J lost 13 bases; unmatched junction nucleotides: 9. Germline CDR1 reads SEHNR; CDR2 reads FQNEAQ (reference sequence). The CDR3 is 15 amino acids. As DNA, the CDR3 is TGTGCCAGCAGCTTAGGGACTAGCGGCCTAGTTGGGCTGTTTTTT. It translates to CASSLGTSGLVGLFF.

This chain links TRBV7-2 with TRBJ1-3; D gene ambiguous. Germline V gives CDR1 SGHTA, CDR2 FQGNSA. This CDR3 has 13 residues. Trimming shortened V by 1 base and J by 14 bases, and 15 bases separated the two germline ends. DNA for the CDR3: TGTGCCAGCAGCTTAGAACGTATGGCAGCCGTATATTTT. Its protein product is CASSLERMAAVYF.

The table lists this clone with a few counts. J is TRBJ2-3 and V is TRBV7-9; 11 nucleotides match TRBD1. The CDR3 length is 16 residues. Trimming took 1 base from V and 2 from J; bases not matched to a gene: 2. Germline values: CDR1 SEHNR, CDR2 FQNEAQ (reference sequence). The CDR3 sequence is CASSLVGQGVTDTQYF. The CDR3 DNA reads as TGTGCCAGCAGCTTAGTGGGACAGGGGGTCACAGATACGCAGTATTTT. Full variable domain (rest looked up from reference TRBV7-9 and TRBJ2-3): DTGVSQNPRHKITKRGQNVTFRCDPISEHNRLYWYRQTLGQGPEFLTYFQNEAQLEKSRLLSDRFSAERPKGSFSTLEIQRTEQGDSAMYLCASSLVGQGVTDTQYFGPGTRLTVL.

The chain is built from TRBV19 and TRBJ2-7; D is possibly TRBD1 (6 bases). The V gene lost 5 bases and the J gene lost 2 bases, with 16 bases spanning the gap. This CDR3 has 15 residues. CDR1 LNHDA and CDR2 SQIVND come from the germline V gene (reference sequence). CDR3 in DNA: TGTGCCAGTAGTCCTCCGGGACACAGGACCTACGAGCAGTACTTC. Protein sequence: CASSPPGHRTYEQYF.

In its sample, this clone was seen once. The chain links TRBV7-2 to TRBJ2-7; D ambiguous. Trimming pared 5 bases from V and 3 bases from J, leaving 5 bases between. Germline values: CDR1 SGHTA, CDR2 FQGNSA. This CDR3 has 11 amino acids. As DNA, the CDR3 is TGTGCCAGCAGCAATCTCTACGAGCAGTACTTC. Its protein is CASSNLYEQYF.

V gene TRBV28 combines with J gene TRBJ2-3, with a possible D match to TRBD2 (7 bases). The CDR3 is 14 amino acids. Trimming removed 6 bases at V and 10 bases at J, with 20 bases between. Germline CDR1 reads MDHEN; CDR2 reads SYDVKM. The CDR3 region is CASSRFTGGLPQYF. Here the CDR3 DNA reads TGTGCCAGCAGCCGCTTTACGGGGGGCCTCCCGCAGTATTTT.

The rearrangement uses TRBV5-1 and TRBJ2-2; the D is unclear. Germline lookup yields CDR1 SGHRS and CDR2 YFSETQ. The V and J ends lost 4 bases and 10 bases respectively, with 14 bases between them. The CDR3 length is 13 residues. Written as DNA, the CDR3 is TGCGCCAGCAGCCGACCGGGCCCGCTGGAGCTGTTTTTT. Encoded protein: CASSRPGPLELFF.

The chain links TRBV5-1 to TRBJ2-2; D is unresolved. Per germline, CDR1 SGHRS and CDR2 YFSETQ. The CDR3 contains 13 residues. Trimming took 0 bases from V and 4 from J, leaving 4 bases between them. CDR3 sequence (DNA): TGCGCCAGCAGCTTGGACATCACCGGGGAGCTGTTTTTT. Encoded protein: CASSLDITGELFF.

This chain connects TRBV10-1 to TRBJ2-1; D uncertain. The CDR3 is 11 amino acids. Per germline, CDR1 WNHNN and CDR2 SYGVQD (reference sequence). V dropped 2 bases and J dropped 12 bases, with 8 bases sitting between them. The CDR3: CASSEMGRQFF. Written as DNA, the CDR3 is TGCGCCAGCAGTGAGATGGGAAGGCAGTTCTTC.

A single count supports this clone. One end of the junction fails to match germline, which may point to a read error. The chain joins TRBV28 to TRBJ2-1, with 8 positions matching TRBD1. Germline V gives CDR1 MDHEN, CDR2 SYDVKM. The CDR3 extends over 11 amino acids. In DNA, the CDR3 is TGTGCCAGCAGCAACCGACAGGGGTCTGTCTTC. It yields the protein CASSNRQGSVF.

This clone was detected only once. The CDR3, as DNA: TGTGCCAGCTCACCGGGGGACCATCAGCCCCAGCATTTT. Its translation is CASSPGDHQPQHF. The V call is TRBV18, the J call TRBJ1-5, with a tentative D call TRBD1 (5 bases). Per the germline V gene, CDR1 is KGHSH and CDR2 is LQKENI. This CDR3 is 13 amino acids long. V lost 3 bases and J lost 5, with 8 bases in between.

V gene TRBV7-2 combines with J gene TRBJ2-3, with D perhaps being TRBD1 or TRBD2 (5 bases each). Trimming shortened V by 2 bases and J by 6 bases, and 21 bases separated the two germline ends. CDR3 length: 17 residues. Per germline, CDR1 SGHTA and CDR2 FQGNSA. CDR3 sequence: CASSLSSIGTLADTQYF. The CDR3 nucleotides read TGTGCCAGCAGCTTAAGTTCTATAGGGACCCTTGCGGATACGCAGTATTTT.

This clone was detected only once. The chain uses TRBV7-2 and TRBJ1-1; D uncertain. Germline CDR1 reads SGHTA; CDR2 reads FQGNSA. The ends were cut back, 1 base at V and 7 bases at J, with 16 bases in the middle. There are 15 residues in the CDR3. DNA of the CDR3: TGTGCCAGCAGCTTAGAGTCTGGGTTTGTCGATGAAGCTTTCTTT. Its protein product is CASSLESGFVDEAFF.